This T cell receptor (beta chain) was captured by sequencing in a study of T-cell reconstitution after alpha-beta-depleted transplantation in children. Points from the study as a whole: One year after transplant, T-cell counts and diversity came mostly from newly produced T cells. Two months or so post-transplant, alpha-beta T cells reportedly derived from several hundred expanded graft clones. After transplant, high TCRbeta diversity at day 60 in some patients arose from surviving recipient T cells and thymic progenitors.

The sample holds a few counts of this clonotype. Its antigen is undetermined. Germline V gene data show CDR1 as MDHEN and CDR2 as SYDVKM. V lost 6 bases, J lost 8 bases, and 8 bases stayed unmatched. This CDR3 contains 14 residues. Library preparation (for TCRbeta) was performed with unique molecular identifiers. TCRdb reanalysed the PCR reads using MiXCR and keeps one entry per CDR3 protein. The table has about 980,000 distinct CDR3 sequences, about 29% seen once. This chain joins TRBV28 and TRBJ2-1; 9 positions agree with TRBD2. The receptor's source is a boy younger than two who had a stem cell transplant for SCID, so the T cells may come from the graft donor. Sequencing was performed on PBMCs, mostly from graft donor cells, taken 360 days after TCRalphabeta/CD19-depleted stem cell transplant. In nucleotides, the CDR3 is TGTGCCAGCAGGATACTAGCGGGCGTCGATGAGCAGTTCTTC. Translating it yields CASRILAGVDEQFF.